These 26 T cell receptor beta chains came from one sample sequenced in a study of blood T cell repertoires in COVID-19. Sequencing used immunoSEQ multiplex PCR; TCRdb keeps in-frame clones, though not all of them. The table shows about 85,000 clones, with 70% to 85% occurring only once. Specimen: peripheral blood. Every receptor here comes from a human donor in a cohort sampled during active COVID-19.

The chain combines TRBV14 with TRBJ2-7; D perhaps matches TRBD1 (6 bases). The CDR3 is made up of 14 amino acids. The germline V gene has CDR1 SGHDN and CDR2 FVKESK. Trimming left V 1 base short and J 3 bases short, with 10 bases between. The CDR3 nucleotides are TGTGCCAGCAGCCAAGGAACAGGGCGCTACGAGCAGTACTTC. This sequence encodes CASSQGTGRYEQYF.

This clone turned up a few times. The chain couples TRBV5-4 to TRBJ2-2; D possibly corresponds to TRBD1 (6 bases). V was trimmed by 5 bases and J by 3 bases, leaving 11 bases between them. Per germline, CDR1 SGHNT and CDR2 YYREEE (reference sequence). This CDR3 has 14 amino acids. CDR3 nucleotide sequence: TGTGCCAGCAGTTGGGACATCGACACCGGGGAGCTGTTTTTT. Protein: CASSWDIDTGELFF.

The chain is built from TRBV9 and TRBJ1-1; 8 bases line up with TRBD1. J lost 5 bases, V lost 3 bases, and 12 bases had no gene match. This CDR3 region has 16 residues. The germline V gene encodes CDR1 SGDLS and CDR2 YYNGEE. CDR3 loop: CASSARQGLVGTEAFF. CDR3 coding DNA: TGTGCCAGCAGCGCAAGACAGGGGTTAGTGGGGACTGAAGCTTTCTTT.

The chain recombines TRBV5-1 with TRBJ1-6; 9 bases match TRBD1. V shed 2 bases and J 7 bases; nucleotides not matched to a gene: 4. This CDR3 is built from 15 residues. The germline V gene encodes CDR1 SGHRS and CDR2 YFSETQ. The DNA of the CDR3 is TGCGCCAGCAGCTTTTGGACAGGGGACAATTCACCCCTCCACTTT. It translates to CASSFWTGDNSPLHF.

The chain links TRBV5-3 to TRBJ2-3, with a possible D match to TRBD1 (5 bases). TRBV5-3 is an open reading frame whose function is uncertain. V lost 0 bases and J 10 bases, leaving 12 bases between the germline ends. The CDR3 covers 13 residues. The CDR3 reads CARSLGQTVSQYF. DNA of the CDR3: TGTGCCAGAAGCTTGGGTCAGACAGTTTCGCAGTATTTT.

The chain is built from TRBV29-1 and TRBJ1-2; TRBD1 matches 7 bases. The ends lost 4 bases at V and 6 bases at J; junction bases unmatched: 17. Looked up from germline, CDR1 is SQVTM and CDR2 is ANQGSEA. The CDR3 runs 16 residues. CDR3 DNA: TGCAGCGTTGCCAAACTACTGACAGGGTGGAAGGATGGCTACACCTTC. It is translated as CSVAKLLTGWKDGYTF.

This clone has a single count. The genes are TRBV21-1 and TRBJ1-1; whether TRBD1, the table's D call, matches the DNA was not checked. TRBV21-1 is a listed pseudogene. CDR3 length: 17 residues. CDR3 in amino acids: CASSKDDRVETNTEAFF. The CDR3 region has the DNA TGTGCCAGCAGCAAAGATGACAGGGTGGAGACGAACACTGAAGCTTTCTTT.

The chain combines TRBV24-1 with TRBJ1-2; D remains unclear. V lost 6 bases and J 6 bases, leaving 16 bases between the germline ends. CDR3 size: 14 residues. CDR1 KGHDR and CDR2 SFDVKD come from the germline V gene. In DNA, the CDR3 is TGTGCCACCAGTAGCTCTACCGAGTTGAATGGCTACACCTTC. Protein product: CATSSSTELNGYTF.

The chain uses TRBV19 and TRBJ2-1; possibly TRBD2 for D (6 bases). The CDR3 sequence is 15 residues long. CDR1 is LNHDA, CDR2 SQIVND, per germline (reference sequence). V lost 3 bases to trimming and J lost 10 bases, with 19 bases between them. This chain's CDR3 is CASSISGGKRSEQFF. Written as DNA, the CDR3 is TGTGCCAGTAGTATTAGCGGAGGAAAGCGGTCGGAGCAGTTCTTC.

The chain combines TRBV6-6 with TRBJ2-7, with TRBD2 identical over 9 bases. The CDR3 is 16 amino acids. The germline V gene encodes CDR1 MNHNY and CDR2 SVGAGI (reference sequence). J gave up 2 bases and V 7 bases, and 12 bases lay outside the gene matches. CDR3 amino acids: CASTLAGASSAYEQYF. The CDR3 nucleotides are TGTGCCAGCACCTTAGCGGGGGCCTCGTCGGCCTACGAGCAGTACTTC.

The V gene is TRBV7-8, the J gene TRBJ1-1; 12 nucleotides line up with TRBD1. This CDR3 has 15 amino acids. Germline V gives CDR1 SGHVS, CDR2 FQNEAQ. J was trimmed by 0 bases and V by 5 bases; bases with no gene match: 1. This chain's CDR3 is CASSGTGGMNTEAFF. The CDR3 DNA reads TGTGCCAGCAGCGGGACAGGGGGCATGAACACTGAAGCTTTCTTT. Supplemented by reference TRBV7-8 and TRBJ1-1, the full variable domain reads GAGVSQSPRYKVAKRGQDVALRCDPISGHVSLFWYQQALGQGPEFLTYFQNEAQLDKSGLPSDRFFAERPEGSVSTLKIQRTQQEDSAVYLCASSGTGGMNTEAFFGQGTRLTVV.

The chain carries TRBV11-2 and TRBJ2-3, with TRBD1 matching over 10 bases. Trimming took 5 bases from V and 4 from J; bases not matched to a gene: 9. CDR1 and CDR2 (germline): SGHAT, FQNNGV. CDR3 length: 16 residues. The CDR3 DNA reads as TGTGCCAGCAGCCCCTGGGACAGGGGCTCATCAGATACGCAGTATTTT. This translates into CASSPWDRGSSDTQYF.

This chain's CDR3 is CASSLQTDSPLHF. The CDR3 DNA reads TGTGCCAGCTCACTACAAACAGATTCACCCCTCCACTTT. J is TRBJ1-6 and V is TRBV18; no clear D gene. V was clipped by 4 bases and J by 8 bases, with 9 bases between them. The germline V gene encodes CDR1 KGHSH and CDR2 LQKENI. This CDR3 contains 13 residues.

The chain links TRBV27 to TRBJ2-7, with 11 positions matching TRBD2. The J segment lost 5 bases and the V segment lost 6 bases, leaving 12 bases of the junction unmatched. The CDR3 runs 16 residues. In germline, CDR1 is MNHEY, CDR2 SMNVEV (reference sequence). The CDR3 DNA follows: TGTGCCAGCAGCCGAGGGACTAGCGGTAATCTGAACGAGCAGTACTTC. It encodes CASSRGTSGNLNEQYF.

This clone was seen a single time. This chain connects TRBV7-3 to TRBJ2-3, with D unclear. This CDR3 is built from 12 residues. The germline CDR1 and CDR2 sequences are SGHTA and FQGTGA. V shed 1 base and J shed 8 bases, with 7 bases lying between them. The CDR3: CASSLNGGTQYF. For the CDR3, the DNA is TGTGCCAGCAGCTTAAATGGCGGTACGCAGTATTTT.

V is TRBV7-3 and J is TRBJ2-1, with D perhaps TRBD1 (5 bases). The V gene lost 1 base and the J gene lost 5 bases, with 6 bases spanning the gap. Germline lookup yields CDR1 SGHTA and CDR2 FQGTGA. The CDR3 totals 13 residues. The DNA for the CDR3 is TGTGCCAGCAGCTTAAACAGGAACAATGAGCAGTTCTTC. This sequence encodes CASSLNRNNEQFF.

The V and J genes are TRBV7-2 and TRBJ2-7; 9 bases map to TRBD1. This CDR3 spans 13 amino acids. Trimming took 4 bases from V and 9 from J; bases not matched to a gene: 7. The V gene's germline CDR1 is SGHTA and CDR2 FQGNSA. The CDR3 loop is CASSYKQGAGQYF. The CDR3 nucleotides read TGTGCCAGCAGCTATAAACAGGGGGCCGGGCAGTACTTC.

This clone was detected only a few times. The V and J genes are TRBV2 and TRBJ2-5; TRBD1 aligns across 10 bases. V lost 5 bases and J lost 2; bases outside the gene matches: 8. Germline values: CDR1 SNHLY, CDR2 FYNNEI. This CDR3 has 16 amino acids. In nucleotides, the CDR3 is TGTGCCAGCAGTCGTCGCGACAGGGGGCTTCAAGAGACCCAGTACTTC. It translates to CASSRRDRGLQETQYF.

This clone was detected a few times. The rearrangement links TRBV24-1 to TRBJ2-2; no clear D. The length of the CDR3 is 13 residues. V lost 7 bases to trimming and J lost 0 bases, with 5 bases between them. Germline values: CDR1 KGHDR, CDR2 SFDVKD. For the CDR3, the DNA is TGTGCCACCAGCAGTACGAACACCGGGGAGCTGTTTTTT. Translating gives CATSSTNTGELFF.

The genes are TRBV7-3 and TRBJ2-2, with D perhaps matching TRBD1 (6 bases). With 5 bases removed from V and 3 bases from J, the gap between germline ends came to 16 bases. Germline lookup yields CDR1 SGHTA and CDR2 FQGTGA. The CDR3 totals 16 residues. In nucleotides, the CDR3 is TGTGCCAGCAGCACCTACAGGGTTAGGGACACCGGGGAGCTGTTTTTT. Its protein product is CASSTYRVRDTGELFF.

V is TRBV7-8 and J is TRBJ1-1, with D unresolved. Germline V CDR1 and CDR2: SGHVS, FQNEAQ. The CDR3 has 14 residues. Between the trimmed V and J ends, which lost 1 base and 2 bases, there was a span of 8 bases. CDR3 region: CASSLVVRNTEAFF. In nucleotides, the CDR3 is TGTGCCAGCAGCTTAGTGGTGAGAAACACTGAAGCTTTCTTT. The full variable domain, with the rest looked up from reference TRBV7-8 and TRBJ1-1, is GAGVSQSPRYKVAKRGQDVALRCDPISGHVSLFWYQQALGQGPEFLTYFQNEAQLDKSGLPSDRFFAERPEGSVSTLKIQRTQQEDSAVYLCASSLVVRNTEAFFGQGTRLTVV.

The V gene is TRBV23-1, the J gene TRBJ1-4; TRBD1 is a possible D gene (6 bases). TRBV23-1 is sorted into the ORF group, with uncertain function. The CDR3 is made up of 14 amino acids. V was shortened by 8 bases and J by 6 bases, with 16 bases between the two germline ends. CDR3 region: CASGGGRVDEKLFF. In DNA, the CDR3 is TGCGCCAGCGGGGGGGGGCGGGTCGATGAAAAACTGTTTTTT.

V and J are TRBV5-4 and TRBJ2-7; D remains unclear. The CDR3 spans 14 residues. Germline CDR1 reads SGHNT; CDR2 reads YYREEE (reference sequence). V dropped 0 bases and J dropped 1 base, with 8 bases sitting between them. CDR3 in DNA: TGTGCCAGCAGCTTGGTAGAGGCGTCCTACGAGCAGTACTTC. It encodes CASSLVEASYEQYF.

The rearrangement joins TRBV7-8 to TRBJ2-3; 7 bases agree with TRBD1. Germline V lookup: CDR1 SGHVS, CDR2 FQNEAQ. The ends lost 3 bases at V and 6 bases at J; junction bases unmatched: 6. This CDR3 spans 14 amino acids. CDR3 amino acids: CASSFDRVGDTQYF. CDR3 coding DNA: TGTGCCAGCAGCTTCGACAGGGTAGGGGATACGCAGTATTTT.

The chain recombines TRBV3-1 (or the pseudogene TRBV3-2) with TRBJ1-2; no clear D gene. The germline CDR1 and CDR2 sequences are LGHDT and YNNKEL (reference sequence). Trimming pared 5 bases from V and 1 base from J, leaving 5 bases between. There are 12 residues in the CDR3. The CDR3 spells CASSTSNYGYTF. The CDR3 region has the DNA TGTGCCAGCAGCACAAGTAACTATGGCTACACCTTC.

V gene TRBV27 combines with J gene TRBJ1-4, with unresolved D. Trimming pared 0 bases from V and 8 bases from J, leaving 13 bases between. From germline, CDR1 is MNHEY and CDR2 SMNVEV (reference sequence). The length of the CDR3 is 15 residues. The chain's CDR3 is CASSLSRVTGEKLFF. The CDR3 DNA reads as TGTGCCAGCAGTTTATCTCGGGTTACTGGAGAAAAACTGTTTTTT.